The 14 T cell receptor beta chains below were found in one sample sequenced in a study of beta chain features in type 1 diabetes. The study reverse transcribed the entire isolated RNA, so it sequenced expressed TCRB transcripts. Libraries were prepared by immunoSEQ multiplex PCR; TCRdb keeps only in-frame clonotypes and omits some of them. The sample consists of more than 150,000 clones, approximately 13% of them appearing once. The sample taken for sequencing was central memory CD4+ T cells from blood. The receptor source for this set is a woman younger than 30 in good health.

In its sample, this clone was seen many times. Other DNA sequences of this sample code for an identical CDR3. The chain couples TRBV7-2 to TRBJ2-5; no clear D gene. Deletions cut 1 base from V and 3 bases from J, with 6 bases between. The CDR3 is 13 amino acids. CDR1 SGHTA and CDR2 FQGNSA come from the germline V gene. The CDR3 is CASSLGRKETQYF. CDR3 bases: TGTGCCAGCAGCTTAGGCAGGAAAGAGACCCAGTACTTC.

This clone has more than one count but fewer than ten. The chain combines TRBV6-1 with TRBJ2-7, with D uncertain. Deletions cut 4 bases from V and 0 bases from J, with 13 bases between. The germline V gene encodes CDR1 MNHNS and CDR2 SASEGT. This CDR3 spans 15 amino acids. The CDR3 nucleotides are TGTGCCAGCAGTGCGTACTTACTTGCCTCCTACGAGCAGTACTTC. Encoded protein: CASSAYLLASYEQYF.

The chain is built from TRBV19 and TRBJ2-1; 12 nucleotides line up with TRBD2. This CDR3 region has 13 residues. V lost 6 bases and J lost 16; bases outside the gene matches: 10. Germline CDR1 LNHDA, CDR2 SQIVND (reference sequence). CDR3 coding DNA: TGTGCCAGTAGGACTAGCGGGAGTTGGGTTCATTTCTTC. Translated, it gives CASRTSGSWVHFF.

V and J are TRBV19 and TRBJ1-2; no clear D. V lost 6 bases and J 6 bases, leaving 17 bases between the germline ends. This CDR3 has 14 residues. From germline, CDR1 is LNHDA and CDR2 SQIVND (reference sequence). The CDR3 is CASRRAGFGDGYTF. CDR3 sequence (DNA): TGTGCCAGTAGGAGAGCCGGTTTCGGAGATGGCTACACCTTC.

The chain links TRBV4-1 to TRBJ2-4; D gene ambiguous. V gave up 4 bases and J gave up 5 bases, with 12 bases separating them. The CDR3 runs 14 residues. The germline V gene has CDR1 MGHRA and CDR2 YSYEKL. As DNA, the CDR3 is TGCGCCAGCAGCCCACGGGTAGGCGAAAACATTCAGTACTTC. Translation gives CASSPRVGENIQYF.

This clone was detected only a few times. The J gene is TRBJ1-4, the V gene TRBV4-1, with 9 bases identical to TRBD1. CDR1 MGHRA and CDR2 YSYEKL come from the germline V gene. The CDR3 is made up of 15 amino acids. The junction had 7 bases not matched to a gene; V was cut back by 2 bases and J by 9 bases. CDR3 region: CASSQPTTGGKKLFF. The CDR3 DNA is TGCGCCAGCAGCCAACCTACTACAGGGGGCAAAAAACTGTTTTTT.

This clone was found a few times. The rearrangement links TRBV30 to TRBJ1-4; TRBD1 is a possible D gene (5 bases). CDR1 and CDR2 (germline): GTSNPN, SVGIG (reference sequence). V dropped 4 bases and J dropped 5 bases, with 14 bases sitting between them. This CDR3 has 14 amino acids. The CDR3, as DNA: TGTGCCTGGATGGGCGGGGGGGAAAATGAAAAACTGTTTTTT. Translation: CAWMGGGENEKLFF.

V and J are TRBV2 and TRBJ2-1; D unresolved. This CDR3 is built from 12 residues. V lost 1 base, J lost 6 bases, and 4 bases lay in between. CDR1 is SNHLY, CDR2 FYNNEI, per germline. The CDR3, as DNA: TGTGCCAGCAGTGAAGGAGGCAATGAGCAGTTCTTC. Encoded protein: CASSEGGNEQFF.

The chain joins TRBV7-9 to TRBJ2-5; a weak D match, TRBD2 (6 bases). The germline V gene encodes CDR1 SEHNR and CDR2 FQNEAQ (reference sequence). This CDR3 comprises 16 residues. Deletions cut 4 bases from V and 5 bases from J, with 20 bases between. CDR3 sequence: CASSSGGVVSKETQYF. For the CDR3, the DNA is TGTGCCAGCAGCTCCGGCGGGGTTGTCTCCAAGGAGACCCAGTACTTC.

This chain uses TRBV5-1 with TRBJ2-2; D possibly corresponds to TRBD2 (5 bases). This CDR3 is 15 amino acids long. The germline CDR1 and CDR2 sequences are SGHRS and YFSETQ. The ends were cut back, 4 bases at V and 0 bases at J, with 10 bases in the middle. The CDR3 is CASSTGMTNTGELFF. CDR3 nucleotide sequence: TGCGCCAGCAGCACCGGGATGACGAACACCGGGGAGCTGTTTTTT.

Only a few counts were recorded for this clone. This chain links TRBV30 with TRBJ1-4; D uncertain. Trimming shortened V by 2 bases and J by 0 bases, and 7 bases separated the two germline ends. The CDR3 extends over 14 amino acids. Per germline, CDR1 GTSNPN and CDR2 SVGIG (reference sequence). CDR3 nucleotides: TGTGCCTGGAGTTTGGCTGCAACTAATGAAAAACTGTTTTTT. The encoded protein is CAWSLAATNEKLFF.

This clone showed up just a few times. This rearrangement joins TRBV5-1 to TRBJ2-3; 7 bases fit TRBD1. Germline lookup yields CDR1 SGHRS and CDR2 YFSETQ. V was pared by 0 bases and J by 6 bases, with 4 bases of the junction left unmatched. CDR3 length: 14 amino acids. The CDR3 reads CASSLGIQGDTQYF. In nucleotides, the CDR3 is TGCGCCAGCAGCTTGGGGATACAGGGGGATACGCAGTATTTT. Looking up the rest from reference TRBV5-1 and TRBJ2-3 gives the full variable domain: KAGVTQTPRYLIKTRGQQVTLSCSPISGHRSVSWYQQTPGQGLQFLFEYFSETQRNKGNFPGRFSGRQFSNSRSEMNVSTLELGDSALYLCASSLGIQGDTQYFGPGTRLTVL.

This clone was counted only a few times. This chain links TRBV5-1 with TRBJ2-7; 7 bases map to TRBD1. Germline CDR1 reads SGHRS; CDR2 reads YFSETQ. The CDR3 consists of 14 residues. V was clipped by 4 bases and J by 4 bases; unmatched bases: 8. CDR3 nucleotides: TGCGCCAGCAGCGTACGGGACAGTGAATACGAGCAGTACTTC. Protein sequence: CASSVRDSEYEQYF.

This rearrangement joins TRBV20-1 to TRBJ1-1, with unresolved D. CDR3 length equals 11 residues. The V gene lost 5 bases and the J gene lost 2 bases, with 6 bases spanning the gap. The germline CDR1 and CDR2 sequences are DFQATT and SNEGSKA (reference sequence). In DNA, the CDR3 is TGCAGTGCTCTAAGAAACACTGAAGCTTTCTTT. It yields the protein CSALRNTEAFF.